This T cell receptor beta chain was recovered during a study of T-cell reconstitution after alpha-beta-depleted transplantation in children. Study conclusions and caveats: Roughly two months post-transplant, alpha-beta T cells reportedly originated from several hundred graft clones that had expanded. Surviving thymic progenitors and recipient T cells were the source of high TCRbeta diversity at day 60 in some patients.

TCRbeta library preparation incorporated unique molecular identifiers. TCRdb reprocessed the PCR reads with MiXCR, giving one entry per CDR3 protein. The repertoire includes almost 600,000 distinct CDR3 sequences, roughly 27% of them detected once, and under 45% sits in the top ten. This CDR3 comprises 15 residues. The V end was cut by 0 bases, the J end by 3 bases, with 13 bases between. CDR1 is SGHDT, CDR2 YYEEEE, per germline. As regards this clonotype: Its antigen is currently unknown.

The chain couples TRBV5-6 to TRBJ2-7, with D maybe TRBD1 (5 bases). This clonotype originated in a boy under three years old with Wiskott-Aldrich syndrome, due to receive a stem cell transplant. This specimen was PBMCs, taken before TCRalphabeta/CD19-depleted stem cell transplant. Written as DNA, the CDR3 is TGTGCCAGCAGCTTGGGCAGGGTAGATCTCTACGAGCAGTACTTC. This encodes CASSLGRVDLYEQYF.